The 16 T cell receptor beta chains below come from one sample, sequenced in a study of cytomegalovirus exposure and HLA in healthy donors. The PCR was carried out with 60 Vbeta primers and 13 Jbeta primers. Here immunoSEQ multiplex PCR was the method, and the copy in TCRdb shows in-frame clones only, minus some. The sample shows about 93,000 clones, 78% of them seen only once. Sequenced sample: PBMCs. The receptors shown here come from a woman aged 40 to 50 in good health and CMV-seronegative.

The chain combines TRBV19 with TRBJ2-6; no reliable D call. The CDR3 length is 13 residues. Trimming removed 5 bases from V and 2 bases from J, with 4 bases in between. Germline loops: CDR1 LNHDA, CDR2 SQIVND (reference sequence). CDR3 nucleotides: TGTGCCAGTAGTCCAACTGGGGCCAACGTCCTGACTTTC. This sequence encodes CASSPTGANVLTF.

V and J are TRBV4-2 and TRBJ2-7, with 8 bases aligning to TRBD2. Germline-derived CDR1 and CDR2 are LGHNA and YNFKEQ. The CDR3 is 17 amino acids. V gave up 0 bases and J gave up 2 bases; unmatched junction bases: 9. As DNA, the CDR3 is TGTGCCAGCAGCCAAGATCTCTTCGCGGGAGGCACCTACGAGCAGTACTTC. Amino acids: CASSQDLFAGGTYEQYF.

CDR3 residues: CASSAQGSTEAFF. CDR3 sequence (DNA): TGTGCCAGCAGTGCGCAGGGTAGCACTGAAGCTTTCTTT. The rearrangement joins TRBV6-1 to TRBJ1-1; D is possibly TRBD1 (5 bases). The CDR3 runs 13 residues. V was clipped by 4 bases and J by 4 bases, with 10 bases between them. Looked up from germline, CDR1 is MNHNS and CDR2 is SASEGT.

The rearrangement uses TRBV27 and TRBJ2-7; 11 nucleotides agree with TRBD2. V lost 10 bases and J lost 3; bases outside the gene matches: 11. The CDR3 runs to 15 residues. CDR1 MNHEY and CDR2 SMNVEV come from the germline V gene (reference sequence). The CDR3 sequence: CATPTSGKRDYEQYF. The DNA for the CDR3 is TGTGCCACTCCGACTAGCGGGAAAAGGGACTACGAGCAGTACTTC.

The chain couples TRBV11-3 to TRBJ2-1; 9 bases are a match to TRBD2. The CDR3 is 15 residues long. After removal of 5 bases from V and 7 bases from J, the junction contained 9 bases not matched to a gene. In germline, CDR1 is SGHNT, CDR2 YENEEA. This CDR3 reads CASSRGASGKNEQFF. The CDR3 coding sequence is TGTGCCAGCAGCAGAGGGGCTAGCGGGAAGAATGAGCAGTTCTTC.

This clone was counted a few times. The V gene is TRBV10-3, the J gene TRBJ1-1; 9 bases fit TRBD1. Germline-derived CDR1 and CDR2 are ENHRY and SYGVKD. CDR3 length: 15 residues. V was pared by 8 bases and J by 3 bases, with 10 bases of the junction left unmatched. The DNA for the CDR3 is TGTGCCATCTCTCCGGGACAGGGAACGGACACTGAAGCTTTCTTT. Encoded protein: CAISPGQGTDTEAFF.

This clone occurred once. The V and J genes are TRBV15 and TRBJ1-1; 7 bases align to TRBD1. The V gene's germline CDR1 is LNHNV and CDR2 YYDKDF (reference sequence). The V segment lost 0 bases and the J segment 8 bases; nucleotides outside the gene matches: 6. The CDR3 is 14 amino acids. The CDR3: CATSRDIVTGEAFF. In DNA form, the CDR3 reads TGTGCCACCAGCAGAGATATCGTGACAGGGGAAGCTTTCTTT. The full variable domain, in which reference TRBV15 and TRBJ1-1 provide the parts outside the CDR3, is DAMVIQNPRYQVTQFGKPVTLSCSQTLNHNVMYWYQQKSSQAPKLLFHYYDKDFNNEADTPDNFQSRRPNTSFCFLDIRSPGLGDTAMYLCATSRDIVTGEAFFGQGTRLTVV.

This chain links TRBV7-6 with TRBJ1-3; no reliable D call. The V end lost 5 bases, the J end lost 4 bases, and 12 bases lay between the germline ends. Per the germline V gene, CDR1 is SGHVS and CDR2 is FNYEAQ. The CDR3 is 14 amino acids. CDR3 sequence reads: CASSPQTRGNTIYF. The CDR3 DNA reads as TGTGCCAGCAGCCCACAAACGAGGGGAAACACCATATATTTT. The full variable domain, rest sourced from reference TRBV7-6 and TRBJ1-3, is GAGVSQSPRYKVTKRGQDVALRCDPISGHVSLYWYRQALGQGPEFLTYFNYEAQQDKSGLPNDRFSAERPEGSISTLTIQRTEQRDSAMYRCASSPQTRGNTIYFGEGSWLTVV.

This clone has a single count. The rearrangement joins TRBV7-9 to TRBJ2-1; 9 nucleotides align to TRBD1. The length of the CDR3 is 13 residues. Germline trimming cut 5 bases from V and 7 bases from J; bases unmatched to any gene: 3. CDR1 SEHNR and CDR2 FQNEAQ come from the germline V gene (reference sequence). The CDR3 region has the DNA TGTGCCAGCAGCCCCGGGACAGGGAATGAGCAGTTCTTC. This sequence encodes CASSPGTGNEQFF.

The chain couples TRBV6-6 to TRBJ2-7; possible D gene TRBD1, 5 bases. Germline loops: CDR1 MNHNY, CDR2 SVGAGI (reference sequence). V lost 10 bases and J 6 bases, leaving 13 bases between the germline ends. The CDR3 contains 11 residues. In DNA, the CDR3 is TGTGCCACGATACAGGCTTCCGAGCAGTACTTC. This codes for CATIQASEQYF.

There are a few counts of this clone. CDR3 in DNA: TGTGCCAGCAGCCAAAGCACAGGTTCCCAAGGGGGCACAGATACGCAGTATTTT. Its protein is CASSQSTGSQGGTDTQYF. This sequence joins TRBV14 and TRBJ2-3; D perhaps matches TRBD1 (5 bases). Trimming left V 2 bases short and J 1 base short, with 19 bases between. The CDR3 length is 18 residues. Germline CDR1 is SGHDN and CDR2 is FVKESK.

The CDR3 is CASSLWQGAGYEQYF. CDR3 sequence (DNA): TGTGCCAGCAGTTTGTGGCAGGGGGCAGGTTACGAGCAGTACTTC. This chain links TRBV6-5 with TRBJ2-7, with TRBD1 identical over 8 bases. The CDR3 totals 15 residues. V lost 4 bases, J lost 4 bases, and 9 bases stayed unmatched. Germline V gene lookup returns CDR1 MNHEY and CDR2 SVGAGI.

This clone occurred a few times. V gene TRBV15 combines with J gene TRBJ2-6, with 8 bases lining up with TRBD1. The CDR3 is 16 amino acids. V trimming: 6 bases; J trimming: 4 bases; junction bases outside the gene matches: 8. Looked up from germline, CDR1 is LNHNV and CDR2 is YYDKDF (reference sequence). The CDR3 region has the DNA TGTGCCACCAGTACAGGACAGGGATCAGGGGCCAACGTCCTGACTTTC. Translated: CATSTGQGSGANVLTF.

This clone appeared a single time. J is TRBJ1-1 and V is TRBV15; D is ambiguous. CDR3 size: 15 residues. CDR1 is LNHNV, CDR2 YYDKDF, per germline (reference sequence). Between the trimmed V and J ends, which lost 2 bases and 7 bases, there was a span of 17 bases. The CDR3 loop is CATSRNPGSENEAFF. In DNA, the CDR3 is TGTGCCACCAGCAGAAACCCTGGGAGCGAAAATGAAGCTTTCTTT.

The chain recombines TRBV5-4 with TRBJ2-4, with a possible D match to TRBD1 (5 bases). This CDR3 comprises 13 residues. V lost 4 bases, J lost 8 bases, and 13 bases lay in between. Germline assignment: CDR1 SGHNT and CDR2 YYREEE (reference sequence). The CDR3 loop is CASSPTTRDIQYF. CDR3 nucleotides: TGTGCCAGCAGCCCCACGACCAGGGACATTCAGTACTTC.

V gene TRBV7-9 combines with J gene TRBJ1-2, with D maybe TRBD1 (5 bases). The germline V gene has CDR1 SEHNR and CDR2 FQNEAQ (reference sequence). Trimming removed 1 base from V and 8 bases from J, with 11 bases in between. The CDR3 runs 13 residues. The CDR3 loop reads CASSLEGVNGYTF. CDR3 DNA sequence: TGTGCCAGCAGCTTAGAAGGGGTCAACGGCTACACCTTC.